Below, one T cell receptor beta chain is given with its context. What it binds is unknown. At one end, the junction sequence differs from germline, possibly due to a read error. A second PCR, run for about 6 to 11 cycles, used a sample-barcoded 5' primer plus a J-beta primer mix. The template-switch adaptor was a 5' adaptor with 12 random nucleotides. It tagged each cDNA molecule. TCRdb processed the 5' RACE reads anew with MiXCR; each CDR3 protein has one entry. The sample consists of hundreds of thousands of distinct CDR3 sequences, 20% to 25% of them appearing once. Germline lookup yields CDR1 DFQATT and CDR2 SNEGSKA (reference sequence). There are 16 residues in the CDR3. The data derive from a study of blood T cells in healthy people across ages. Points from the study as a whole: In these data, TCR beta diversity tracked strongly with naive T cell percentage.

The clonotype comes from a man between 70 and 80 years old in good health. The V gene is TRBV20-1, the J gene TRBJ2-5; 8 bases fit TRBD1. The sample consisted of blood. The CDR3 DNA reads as TGCAGTGCTAGAGATCGGTCCGGGACAGGCGATGAGACCCAGCACTTC. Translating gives CSARDRSGTGDETQHF.